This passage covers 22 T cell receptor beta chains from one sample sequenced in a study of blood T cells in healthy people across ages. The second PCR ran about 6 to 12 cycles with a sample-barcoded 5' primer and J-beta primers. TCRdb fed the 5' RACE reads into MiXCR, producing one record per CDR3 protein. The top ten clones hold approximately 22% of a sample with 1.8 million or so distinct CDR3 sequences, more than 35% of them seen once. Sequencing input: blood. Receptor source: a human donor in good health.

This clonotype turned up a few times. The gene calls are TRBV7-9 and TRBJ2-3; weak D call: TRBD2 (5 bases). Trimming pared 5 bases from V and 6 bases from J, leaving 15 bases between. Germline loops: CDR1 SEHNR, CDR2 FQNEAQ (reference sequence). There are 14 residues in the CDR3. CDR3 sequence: CASSELIGEDTQYF. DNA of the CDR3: TGTGCCAGCAGCGAGCTTATCGGGGAGGATACGCAGTATTTT.

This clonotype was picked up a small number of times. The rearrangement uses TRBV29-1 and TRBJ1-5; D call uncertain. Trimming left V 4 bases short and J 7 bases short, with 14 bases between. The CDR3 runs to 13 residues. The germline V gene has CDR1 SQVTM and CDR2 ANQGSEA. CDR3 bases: TGCAGCGTTGCTGCCGGTCTTTTACAGCCCCAGCATTTT. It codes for CSVAAGLLQPQHF.

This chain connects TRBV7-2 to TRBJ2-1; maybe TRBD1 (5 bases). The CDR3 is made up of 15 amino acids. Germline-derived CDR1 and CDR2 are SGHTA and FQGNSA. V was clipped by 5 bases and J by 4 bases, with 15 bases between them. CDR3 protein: CASSRRLGPYNEQFF. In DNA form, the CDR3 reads TGTGCCAGCAGCCGCAGATTGGGGCCTTACAATGAGCAGTTCTTC. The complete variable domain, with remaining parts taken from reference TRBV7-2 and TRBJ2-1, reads GAGVSQSPSNKVTEKGKDVELRCDPISGHTALYWYRQSLGQGLEFLIYFQGNSAPDKSGLPSDRFSAERTGGSVSTLTIQRTQQEDSAVYLCASSRRLGPYNEQFFGPGTRLTVL.

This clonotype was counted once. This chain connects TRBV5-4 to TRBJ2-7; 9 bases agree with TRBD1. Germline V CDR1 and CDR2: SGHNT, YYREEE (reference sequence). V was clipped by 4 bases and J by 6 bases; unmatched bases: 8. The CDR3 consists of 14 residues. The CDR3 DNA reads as TGTGCCAGCAGCATCGGGACAGGGAACCTCGAGCAGTACTTC. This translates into CASSIGTGNLEQYF.

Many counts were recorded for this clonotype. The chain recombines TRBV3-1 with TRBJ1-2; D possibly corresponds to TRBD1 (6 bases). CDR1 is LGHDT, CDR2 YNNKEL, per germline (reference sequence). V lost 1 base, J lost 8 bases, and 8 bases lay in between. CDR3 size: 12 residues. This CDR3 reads CASSQVGGGYTF. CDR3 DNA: TGTGCCAGCAGCCAAGTGGGGGGCGGCTACACCTTC.

This CDR3 is CAISEGLQGTDTQYF. CDR3 bases: TGTGCCATCAGTGAGGGGCTGCAGGGGACAGATACGCAGTATTTT. This chain links TRBV10-3 with TRBJ2-3; D possibly corresponds to TRBD1 (6 bases). The V and J ends lost 2 bases and 3 bases respectively, with 12 bases between them. CDR3 size: 15 residues. The germline V gene has CDR1 ENHRY and CDR2 SYGVKD.

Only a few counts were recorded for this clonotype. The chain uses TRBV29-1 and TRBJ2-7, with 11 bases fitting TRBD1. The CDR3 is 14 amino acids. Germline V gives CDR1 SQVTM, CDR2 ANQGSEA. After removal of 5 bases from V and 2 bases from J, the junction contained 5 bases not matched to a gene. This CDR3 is CSVQTGQGAYEQYF. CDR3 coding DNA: TGCAGCGTTCAAACGGGACAGGGGGCCTACGAGCAGTACTTC.

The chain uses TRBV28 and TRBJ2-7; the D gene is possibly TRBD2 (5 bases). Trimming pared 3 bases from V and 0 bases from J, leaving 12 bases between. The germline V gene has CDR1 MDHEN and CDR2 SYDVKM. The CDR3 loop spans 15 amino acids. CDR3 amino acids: CASSFSDGPSYEQYF. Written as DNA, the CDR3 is TGTGCCAGCAGTTTTAGCGACGGACCCTCCTACGAGCAGTACTTC.

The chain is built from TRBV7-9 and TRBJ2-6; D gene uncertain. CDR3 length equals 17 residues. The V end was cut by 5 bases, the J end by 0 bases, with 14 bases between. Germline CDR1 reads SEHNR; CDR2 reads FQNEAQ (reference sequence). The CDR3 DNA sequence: TGTGCCAGCAGCCTCTGGCTCAACAGCTCTGGGGCCAACGTCCTGACTTTC. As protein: CASSLWLNSSGANVLTF.

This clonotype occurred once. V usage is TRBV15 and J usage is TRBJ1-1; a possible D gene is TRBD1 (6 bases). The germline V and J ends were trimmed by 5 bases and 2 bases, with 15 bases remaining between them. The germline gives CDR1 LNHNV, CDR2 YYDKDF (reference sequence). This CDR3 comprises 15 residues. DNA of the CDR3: TGTGCCACCAGCCCCGTGGGGGCAGGCAACACTGAAGCTTTCTTT. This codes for CATSPVGAGNTEAFF.

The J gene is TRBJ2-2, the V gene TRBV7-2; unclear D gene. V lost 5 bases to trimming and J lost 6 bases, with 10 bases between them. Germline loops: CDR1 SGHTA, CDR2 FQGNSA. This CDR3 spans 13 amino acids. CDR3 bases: TGTGCCAGCAGCCGTTCTGGCGCCGGGGAGCTGTTTTTT. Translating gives CASSRSGAGELFF.

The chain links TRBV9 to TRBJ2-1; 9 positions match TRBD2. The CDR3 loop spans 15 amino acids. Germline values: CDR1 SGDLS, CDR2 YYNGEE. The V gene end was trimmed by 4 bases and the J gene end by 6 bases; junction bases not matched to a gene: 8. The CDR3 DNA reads TGTGCCAGCAGCTCGCGACTAGCGGAAACCAATGAGCAGTTCTTC. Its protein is CASSSRLAETNEQFF. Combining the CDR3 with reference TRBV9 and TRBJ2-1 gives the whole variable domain DSGVTQTPKHLITATGQRVTLRCSPRSGDLSVYWYQQSLDQGLQFLIQYYNGEERAKGNILERFSAQQFPDLHSELNLSSLELGDSALYFCASSSRLAETNEQFFGPGTRLTVL.

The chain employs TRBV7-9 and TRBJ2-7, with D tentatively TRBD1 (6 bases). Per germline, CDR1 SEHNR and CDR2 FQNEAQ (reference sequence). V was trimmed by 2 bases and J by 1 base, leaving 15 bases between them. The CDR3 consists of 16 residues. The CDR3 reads CASSLSLGTLSYEQYF. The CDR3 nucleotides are TGTGCCAGCAGCTTAAGTTTGGGGACATTGTCCTACGAGCAGTACTTC.

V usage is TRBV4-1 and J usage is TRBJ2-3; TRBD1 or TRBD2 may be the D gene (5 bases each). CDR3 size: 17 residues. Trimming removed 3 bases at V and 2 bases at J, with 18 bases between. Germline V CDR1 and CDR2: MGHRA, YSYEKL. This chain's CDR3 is CASSQEGVGGYTDTQYF. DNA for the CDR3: TGCGCCAGCAGCCAGGAAGGGGTTGGCGGGTACACAGATACGCAGTATTTT.

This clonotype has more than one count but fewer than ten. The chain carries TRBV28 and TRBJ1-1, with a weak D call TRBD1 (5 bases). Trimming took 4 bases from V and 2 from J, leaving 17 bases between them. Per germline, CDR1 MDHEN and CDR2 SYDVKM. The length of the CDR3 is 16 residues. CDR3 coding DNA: TGTGCCAGCAGTTGGAGCTTCGAGGGGTCTAACACTGAAGCTTTCTTT. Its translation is CASSWSFEGSNTEAFF.

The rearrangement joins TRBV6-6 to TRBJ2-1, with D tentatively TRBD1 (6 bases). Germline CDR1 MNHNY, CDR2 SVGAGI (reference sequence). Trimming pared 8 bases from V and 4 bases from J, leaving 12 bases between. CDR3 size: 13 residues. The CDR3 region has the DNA TGTGCCAGCGCCGCAGGGGAGTACAATGAGCAGTTCTTC. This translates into CASAAGEYNEQFF.

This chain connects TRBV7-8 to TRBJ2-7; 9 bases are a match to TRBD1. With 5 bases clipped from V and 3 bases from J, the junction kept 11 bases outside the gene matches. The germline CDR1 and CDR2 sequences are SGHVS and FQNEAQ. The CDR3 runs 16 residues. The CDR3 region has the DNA TGTGCCAGCAGCCCTAGTCGGGGGACAGGGATCTACGAGCAGTACTTC. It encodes CASSPSRGTGIYEQYF.

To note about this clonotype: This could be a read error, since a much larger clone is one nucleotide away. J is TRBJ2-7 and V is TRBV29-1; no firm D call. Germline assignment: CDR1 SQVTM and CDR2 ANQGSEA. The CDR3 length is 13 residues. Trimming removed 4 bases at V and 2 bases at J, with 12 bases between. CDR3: CSVGNSDPYEQYF. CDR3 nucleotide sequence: TGCAGCGTTGGCAACAGTGACCCCTACGAGCAGTACTTC.

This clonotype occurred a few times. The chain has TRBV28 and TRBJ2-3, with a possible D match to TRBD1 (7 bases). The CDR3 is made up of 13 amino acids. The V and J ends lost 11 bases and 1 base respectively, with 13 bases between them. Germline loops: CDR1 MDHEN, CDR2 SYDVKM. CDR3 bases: TGTGCCGGGGGAGGACAGGGCACAGATACGCAGTATTTT. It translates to CAGGGQGTDTQYF.

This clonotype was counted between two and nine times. The CDR3 sequence: CSAFPTTPETQYF. CDR3 bases: TGCAGTGCTTTTCCGACTACTCCCGAGACCCAGTACTTC. The chain has TRBV20-1 and TRBJ2-5, with D possibly being TRBD2 (5 bases). The CDR3 consists of 13 residues. Between the trimmed V and J ends, which lost 5 bases and 5 bases, there was a span of 15 bases. Germline V CDR1 and CDR2: DFQATT, SNEGSKA (reference sequence).

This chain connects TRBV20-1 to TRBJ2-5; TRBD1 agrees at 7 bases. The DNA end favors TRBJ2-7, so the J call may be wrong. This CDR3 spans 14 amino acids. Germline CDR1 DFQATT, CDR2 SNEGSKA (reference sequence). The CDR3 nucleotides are TGCAGTGCTCTTCTACGACAGGGCGAAGACGAGCAGTACTTC. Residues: CSALLRQGEDEQYF.

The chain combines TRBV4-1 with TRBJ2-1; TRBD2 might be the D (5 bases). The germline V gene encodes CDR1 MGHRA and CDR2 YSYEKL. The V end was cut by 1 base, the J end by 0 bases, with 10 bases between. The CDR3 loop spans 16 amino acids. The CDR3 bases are TGCGCCAGCAGCCAAGTGTTCGGGGACTCCTACAATGAGCAGTTCTTC. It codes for CASSQVFGDSYNEQFF.